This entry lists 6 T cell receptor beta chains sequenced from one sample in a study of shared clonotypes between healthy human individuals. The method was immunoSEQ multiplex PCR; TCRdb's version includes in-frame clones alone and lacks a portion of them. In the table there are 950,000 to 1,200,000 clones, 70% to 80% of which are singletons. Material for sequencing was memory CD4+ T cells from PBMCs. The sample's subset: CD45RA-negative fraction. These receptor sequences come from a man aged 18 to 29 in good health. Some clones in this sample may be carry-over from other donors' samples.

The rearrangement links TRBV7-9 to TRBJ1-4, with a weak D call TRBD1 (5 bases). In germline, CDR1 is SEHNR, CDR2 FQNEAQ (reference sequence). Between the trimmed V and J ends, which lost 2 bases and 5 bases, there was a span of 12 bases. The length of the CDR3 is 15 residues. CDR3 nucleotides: TGTGCCAGCAGCTTATGGGGGTCTCAAAATGAAAAACTGTTTTTT. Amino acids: CASSLWGSQNEKLFF.

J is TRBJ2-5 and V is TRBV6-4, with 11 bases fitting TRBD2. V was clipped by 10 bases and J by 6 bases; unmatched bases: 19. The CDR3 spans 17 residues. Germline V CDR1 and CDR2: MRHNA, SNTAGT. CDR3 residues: CATTLLLAGAPPKTQYF. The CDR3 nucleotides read TGTGCCACCACTCTTTTACTAGCGGGGGCGCCCCCGAAGACCCAGTACTTC.

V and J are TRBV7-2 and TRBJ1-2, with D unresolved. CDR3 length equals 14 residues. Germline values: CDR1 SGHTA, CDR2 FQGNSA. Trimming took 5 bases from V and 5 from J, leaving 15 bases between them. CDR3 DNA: TGTGCCAGCAGCCCGCGGGAACCCTTATATGGCTACACCTTC. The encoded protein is CASSPREPLYGYTF.

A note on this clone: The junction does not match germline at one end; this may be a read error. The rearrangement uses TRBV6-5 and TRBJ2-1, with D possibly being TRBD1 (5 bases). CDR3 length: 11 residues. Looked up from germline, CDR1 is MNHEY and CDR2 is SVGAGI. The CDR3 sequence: CASSSFPTVVF. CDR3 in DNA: TGTGCCAGCAGTTCATTCCCGACAGTCGTCTTC.

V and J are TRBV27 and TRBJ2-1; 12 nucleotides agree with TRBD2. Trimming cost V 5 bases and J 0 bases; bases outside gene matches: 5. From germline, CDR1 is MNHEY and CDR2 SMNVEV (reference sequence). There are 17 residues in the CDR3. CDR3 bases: TGTGCCAGCAGTCCCGGACTAGCGGGGACCTCCTACAATGAGCAGTTCTTC. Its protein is CASSPGLAGTSYNEQFF.

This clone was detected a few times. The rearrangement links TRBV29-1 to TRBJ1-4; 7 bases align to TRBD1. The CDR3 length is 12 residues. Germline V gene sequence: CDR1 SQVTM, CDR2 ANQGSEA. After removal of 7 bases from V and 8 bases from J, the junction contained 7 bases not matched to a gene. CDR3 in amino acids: CSASRGGEKLFF. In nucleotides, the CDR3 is TGCAGCGCCAGCAGGGGGGGCGAAAAACTGTTTTTT.